This T cell receptor (beta chain) was obtained from a study of T cell responses to AZD1222 COVID-19 vaccine. The table came from immunoSEQ multiplex PCR; TCRdb's copy has only in-frame clones and leaves some out. Of fewer than 110,000 clones detected, more than 80% appear once; the ten largest clones hold around 6.7%. The CDR3 covers 18 residues. V gave up 2 bases and J gave up 0 bases, with 14 bases separating them. Germline V gene data show CDR1 as KGHSH and CDR2 as LQKENI. This sample comprised peripheral blood, obtained on day 0 of AZD1222 vaccination. The sequence came from an adult in good health. The chain links TRBV18 to TRBJ2-6; possibly TRBD1 for D (6 bases). The CDR3 here is CASSPAWVGGSGANVLTF. In DNA form, the CDR3 reads TGTGCCAGCTCACCAGCGTGGGTAGGGGGCTCTGGGGCCAACGTCCTGACTTTC. Full variable domain (missing parts from reference TRBV18 and TRBJ2-6): NAGVMQNPRHLVRRRGQEARLRCSPMKGHSHVYWYRQLPEEGLKFMVYLQKENIIDESGMPKERFSAEFPKEGPSILRIQQVVRGDSAAYFCASSPAWVGGSGANVLTFGAGSRLTVL.